These 22 T cell receptor beta chains were all obtained from the same sample, sequenced in a study of cytomegalovirus exposure and HLA in healthy donors. TCRdb's table, derived via immunoSEQ multiplex PCR, lists solely in-frame clones and lacks some. The data contain about 150,000 clones, 86% of them singletons. Material for sequencing was PBMCs. All receptors derive from a human donor in good health.

The V gene is TRBV11-2, the J gene TRBJ2-7; weak D call: TRBD2 (5 bases). Germline V gene sequence: CDR1 SGHAT, CDR2 FQNNGV. CDR3 length equals 15 residues. The V end lost 5 bases, the J end lost 3 bases, and 17 bases lay between the germline ends. The CDR3: CASSVGREGNYEQYF. In nucleotides, the CDR3 is TGTGCCAGCAGCGTAGGCCGAGAGGGAAACTACGAGCAGTACTTC.

V and J are TRBV10-3 and TRBJ2-7; maybe TRBD1 (5 bases). Germline lookup yields CDR1 ENHRY and CDR2 SYGVKD. V was clipped by 4 bases and J by 2 bases, with 15 bases between them. The CDR3 consists of 15 residues. CDR3 sequence reads: CAISVAGAGTYEQYF. The CDR3 nucleotides read TGTGCCATCAGTGTCGCAGGCGCAGGGACCTACGAGCAGTACTTC.

The chain links TRBV6-5 to TRBJ2-1, with 12 bases fitting TRBD2. J was trimmed by 3 bases and V by 6 bases; bases with no gene match: 3. The CDR3 extends over 15 amino acids. Germline lookup yields CDR1 MNHEY and CDR2 SVGAGI. In nucleotides, the CDR3 is TGTGCCAGCAGGCGGACTAGCGGGAACTACAATGAGCAGTTCTTC. Its protein is CASRRTSGNYNEQFF.

The DNA of the CDR3 is TGTGCCAGCAGCCAGACGGGGGTCGAGCAGTTCTTC. It is translated as CASSQTGVEQFF. V is TRBV7-9 and J is TRBJ2-1; tentative D call: TRBD2 (6 bases). The V and J ends lost 5 bases and 10 bases respectively, with 12 bases between them. The CDR3 runs to 12 residues. Germline assignment: CDR1 SEHNR and CDR2 FQNEAQ (reference sequence).

This clone came up a few times. The V gene is TRBV11-2, the J gene TRBJ1-2, with a weak D call TRBD1 (6 bases). Germline V CDR1 and CDR2: SGHAT, FQNNGV. The CDR3 loop spans 13 amino acids. V was shortened by 1 base and J by 7 bases, with 10 bases between the two germline ends. CDR3 protein: CASSLVPGAGYTF. The CDR3 bases are TGTGCCAGCAGCTTAGTGCCAGGGGCTGGCTACACCTTC.

This clone was detected only once. The genes are TRBV7-3 and TRBJ2-1, with 10 bases matching TRBD2. The CDR3 has 13 residues. Germline V gene data show CDR1 as SGHTA and CDR2 as FQGTGA. With 5 bases clipped from V and 10 bases from J, the junction kept 5 bases outside the gene matches. The CDR3 DNA reads TGTGCCAGCAGCCCCCTAGCGGGGGCGGAGCAGTTCTTC. This translates into CASSPLAGAEQFF.

This clone was found a few times. The chain joins TRBV25-1 to TRBJ1-6; 7 nucleotides match TRBD1. The CDR3 length is 15 residues. CDR1 MGHDK and CDR2 SYGVNS come from the germline V gene. The V and J ends lost 4 bases and 13 bases, in that order; junction bases with no gene match: 13. The CDR3 DNA reads TGTGCCAGCAGTGCCAGGGACAGTCCCTTGATTCCCCTCCACTTT. It translates to CASSARDSPLIPLHF.

The count of this clone is one. The rearrangement links TRBV28 to TRBJ2-7; tentative D call: TRBD2 (6 bases). The CDR3 has 15 amino acids. Germline CDR1 is MDHEN and CDR2 is SYDVKM. V lost 2 bases, J lost 0 bases, and 11 bases lay in between. CDR3 bases: TGTGCCAGCAGTTTAGGAGGGAGAGGCTCCTACGAGCAGTACTTC. Encoded protein: CASSLGGRGSYEQYF.

The chain joins TRBV7-2 to TRBJ2-7; no reliable D call. CDR3 length: 14 amino acids. CDR1 and CDR2 from the germline V gene are SGHTA and FQGNSA. Trimming pared 3 bases from V and 0 bases from J, leaving 9 bases between. The CDR3 nucleotides are TGTGCCAGCAGCTTCGAGTGGAGCTCCTACGAGCAGTACTTC. It specifies CASSFEWSSYEQYF.

This rearrangement joins TRBV4-1 to TRBJ1-4, with D possibly TRBD1 on 6 matching bases. The V gene's germline CDR1 is MGHRA and CDR2 YSYEKL. V lost 1 base and J 4 bases, leaving 7 bases between the germline ends. There are 14 residues in the CDR3. CDR3 loop: CASSQVGGNEKLFF. The CDR3 DNA is TGCGCCAGCAGCCAAGTAGGGGGTAATGAAAAACTGTTTTTT.

The V gene is TRBV6-1, the J gene TRBJ2-1; 10 bases align to TRBD2. Germline CDR1 is MNHNS and CDR2 is SASEGT. The CDR3 covers 15 residues. The trim removed 7 bases at V and 0 bases at J, leaving 3 bases unmatched. The CDR3 coding sequence is TGTGCCAGCATATTAGCGGGAGGCTCCTACAATGAGCAGTTCTTC. Translated: CASILAGGSYNEQFF.

J is TRBJ2-1 and V is TRBV5-1, with TRBD2 matching 9 bases. This CDR3 has 14 residues. Germline V gives CDR1 SGHRS, CDR2 YFSETQ. The J segment lost 6 bases and the V segment lost 6 bases, leaving 7 bases of the junction unmatched. The CDR3 DNA is TGCGCCAGCACCATAGCGGGAGAGGGCAATGAGCAGTTCTTC. Encoded protein: CASTIAGEGNEQFF.

The chain carries TRBV2 and TRBJ2-1; D remains ambiguous. Germline V gene sequence: CDR1 SNHLY, CDR2 FYNNEI. The CDR3 covers 13 residues. V was clipped by 7 bases and J by 0 bases, with 7 bases between them. The CDR3 protein is CASKARSYNEQFF. DNA of the CDR3: TGTGCCAGCAAAGCACGCTCCTACAATGAGCAGTTCTTC.

The chain uses TRBV7-9 and TRBJ2-1; 8 bases align to TRBD1. Germline-derived CDR1 and CDR2 are SEHNR and FQNEAQ (reference sequence). V trimming: 5 bases; J trimming: 7 bases; junction bases outside the gene matches: 16. There are 17 residues in the CDR3. The CDR3 coding sequence is TGTGCCAGCAGCATCCCCAGGGGGCAACTAGGGTTGAATGAGCAGTTCTTC. Translated, it gives CASSIPRGQLGLNEQFF.

J is TRBJ1-2 and V is TRBV28; a weak D match, TRBD1 (5 bases). CDR3 length: 13 amino acids. Germline CDR1 and CDR2: MDHEN and SYDVKM. The V and J ends lost 6 bases and 7 bases respectively, with 15 bases between them. CDR3 coding DNA: TGTGCCAGCAGCCGGGGGGGAGTGGTTGGCTACACCTTC. This encodes CASSRGGVVGYTF.

The gene calls are TRBV30 and TRBJ2-1, with 7 bases lining up with TRBD2. V was pared by 3 bases and J by 3 bases, with 11 bases of the junction left unmatched. Germline CDR1 is GTSNPN and CDR2 is SVGIG (reference sequence). This CDR3 has 16 amino acids. The CDR3 is CAWRGRDYLYYNEQFF. DNA of the CDR3: TGTGCCTGGAGGGGGCGGGACTACCTCTACTACAATGAGCAGTTCTTC.

The chain recombines TRBV11-3 with TRBJ2-3, with a tentative D call TRBD2 (6 bases). The CDR3 totals 18 residues. Germline CDR1 SGHNT, CDR2 YENEEA. The V gene lost 1 base and the J gene lost 1 base, with 18 bases spanning the gap. The CDR3 loop is CASSLGVRGAGGTDTQYF. CDR3 DNA: TGTGCCAGCAGCTTAGGGGTGCGTGGAGCGGGCGGCACAGATACGCAGTATTTT. Full variable domain (remainder filled in from reference TRBV11-3 and TRBJ2-3): EAGVVQSPRYKIIEKKQPVAFWCNPISGHNTLYWYLQNLGQGPELLIRYENEEAVDDSQLPKDRFSAERLKGVDSTLKIQPAELGDSAVYLCASSLGVRGAGGTDTQYFGPGTRLTVL.

The gene calls are TRBV27 and TRBJ1-1; no firm D call. CDR1 and CDR2 from the germline V gene are MNHEY and SMNVEV (reference sequence). Trimming took 5 bases from V and 1 from J, leaving 11 bases between them. The CDR3 consists of 14 residues. Written as DNA, the CDR3 is TGTGCCAGCAGTCCTCGAACAACGAACACTGAAGCTTTCTTT. Protein sequence: CASSPRTTNTEAFF.

The rearrangement links TRBV15 to TRBJ2-4; a weak D match, TRBD2 (5 bases). The germline CDR1 and CDR2 sequences are LNHNV and YYDKDF (reference sequence). CDR3 size: 18 residues. Trimming pared 0 bases from V and 0 bases from J, leaving 15 bases between. The CDR3 spells CATSREAAGLKAKNIQYF. Here the CDR3 DNA reads TGTGCCACCAGCAGAGAGGCCGCGGGCCTGAAAGCCAAAAACATTCAGTACTTC.

The chain couples TRBV18 to TRBJ1-2; D is possibly TRBD1 (6 bases). The CDR3 extends over 14 amino acids. Germline CDR1 reads KGHSH; CDR2 reads LQKENI. The V gene lost 1 base and the J gene lost 7 bases, with 13 bases spanning the gap. The DNA for the CDR3 is TGTGCCAGCTCACCACAAGATTCAGGGGCTGGCTACACCTTC. It encodes CASSPQDSGAGYTF.

This chain connects TRBV4-3 to TRBJ2-2, with 8 bases aligning to TRBD2. V lost 0 bases and J lost 5; bases outside the gene matches: 2. The germline V gene has CDR1 LGHNA and CDR2 YSLEER. The CDR3 totals 15 residues. CDR3 protein: CASSQDRGGTGELFF. For the CDR3, the DNA is TGCGCCAGCAGCCAAGATCGGGGGGGAACCGGGGAGCTGTTTTTT.

This clone was detected only a few times. The rearrangement links TRBV4-3 to TRBJ2-7; TRBD1 matches 7 bases. Germline lookup yields CDR1 LGHNA and CDR2 YSLEER. V shed 0 bases and J 1 base; nucleotides not matched to a gene: 9. This CDR3 has 17 amino acids. The CDR3 sequence: CASSQDHADRTSYEQYF. CDR3 coding DNA: TGCGCCAGCAGCCAAGACCATGCGGACAGGACATCCTACGAGCAGTACTTC.